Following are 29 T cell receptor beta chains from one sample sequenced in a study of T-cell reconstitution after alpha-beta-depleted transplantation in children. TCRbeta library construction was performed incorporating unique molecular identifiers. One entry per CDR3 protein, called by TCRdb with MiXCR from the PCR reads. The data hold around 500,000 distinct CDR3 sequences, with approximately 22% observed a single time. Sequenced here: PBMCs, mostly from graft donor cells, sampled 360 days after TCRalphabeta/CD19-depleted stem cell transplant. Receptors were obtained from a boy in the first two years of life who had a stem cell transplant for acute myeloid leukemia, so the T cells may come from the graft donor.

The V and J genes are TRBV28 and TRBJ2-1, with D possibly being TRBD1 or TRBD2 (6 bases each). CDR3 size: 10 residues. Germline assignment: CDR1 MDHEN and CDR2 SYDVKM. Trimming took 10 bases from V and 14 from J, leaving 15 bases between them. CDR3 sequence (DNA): TGTGCCACCTCTGGGGGCGGGGAGTTCTTC. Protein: CATSGGGEFF.

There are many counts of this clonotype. CDR3 nucleotide sequence: TGTGCTTTAAGTGAGGCTAGCGGACCCTACAATGAGCAGTTCTTC. Its translation: CALSEASGPYNEQFF. The chain recombines TRBV10-3 with TRBJ2-1, with 7 bases matching TRBD2. The germline CDR1 and CDR2 sequences are ENHRY and SYGVKD. The CDR3 extends over 15 amino acids.

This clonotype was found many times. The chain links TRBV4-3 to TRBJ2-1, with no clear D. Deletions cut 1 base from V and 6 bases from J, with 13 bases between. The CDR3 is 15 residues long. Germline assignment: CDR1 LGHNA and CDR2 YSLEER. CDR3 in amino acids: CASSQASQPGNEQFF. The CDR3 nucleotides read TGCGCCAGCAGCCAAGCTAGTCAACCCGGCAATGAGCAGTTCTTC.

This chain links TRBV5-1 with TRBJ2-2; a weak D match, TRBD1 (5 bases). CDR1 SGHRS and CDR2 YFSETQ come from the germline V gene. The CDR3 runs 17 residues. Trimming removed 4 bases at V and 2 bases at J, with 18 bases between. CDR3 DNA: TGCGCCAGCAGCGGCCGAACCGCAGGGCCTAACACCGGGGAGCTGTTTTTT. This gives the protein CASSGRTAGPNTGELFF.

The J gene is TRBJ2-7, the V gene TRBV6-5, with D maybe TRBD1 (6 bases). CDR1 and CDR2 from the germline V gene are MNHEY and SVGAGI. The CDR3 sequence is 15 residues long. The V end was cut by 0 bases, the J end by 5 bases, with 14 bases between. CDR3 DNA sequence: TGTGCCAGCAGTTACTCGAGTGAGGGGGACCACGAGCAGTACTTC. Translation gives CASSYSSEGDHEQYF.

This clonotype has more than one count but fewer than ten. The CDR3 nucleotides are TGTGCCAGCAGCCCCCCGGGATTCCCCGAGGCTTTCTTT. Translating it yields CASSPPGFPEAFF. The J gene is TRBJ1-1, the V gene TRBV28; no clear D gene. V was clipped by 6 bases and J by 11 bases, with 19 bases between them. The CDR3 loop spans 13 amino acids. Germline assignment: CDR1 MDHEN and CDR2 SYDVKM.

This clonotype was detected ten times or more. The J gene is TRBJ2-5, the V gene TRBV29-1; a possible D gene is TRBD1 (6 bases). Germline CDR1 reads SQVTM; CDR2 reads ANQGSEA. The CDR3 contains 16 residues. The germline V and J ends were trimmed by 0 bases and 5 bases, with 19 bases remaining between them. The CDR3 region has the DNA TGCAGCGTTGAAGATCAGTACAGGGTTGTCCGGGAGACCCAGTACTTC. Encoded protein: CSVEDQYRVVRETQYF. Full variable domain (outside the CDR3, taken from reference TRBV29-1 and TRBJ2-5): SAVISQKPSRDICQRGTSLTIQCQVDSQVTMMFWYRQQPGQSLTLIATANQGSEATYESGFVIDKFPISRPNLTFSTLTVSNMSPEDSSIYLCSVEDQYRVVRETQYFGPGTRLLVL.

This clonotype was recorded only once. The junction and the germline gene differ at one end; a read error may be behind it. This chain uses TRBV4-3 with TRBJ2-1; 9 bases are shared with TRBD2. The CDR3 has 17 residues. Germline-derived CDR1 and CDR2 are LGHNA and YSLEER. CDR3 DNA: TGCGCCAGCAGCCAAGTGGGGCGGGGGGGCTCCGACAATGAGCAGTTCTTC. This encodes CASSQVGRGGSDNEQFF.

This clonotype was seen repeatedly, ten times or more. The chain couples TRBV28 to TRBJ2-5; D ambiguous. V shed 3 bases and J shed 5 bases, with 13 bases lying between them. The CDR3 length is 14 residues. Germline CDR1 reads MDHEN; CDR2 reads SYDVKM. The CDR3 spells CASSLQPSRETQYF. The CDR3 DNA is TGTGCCAGCAGTTTGCAGCCTAGTAGGGAGACCCAGTACTTC.

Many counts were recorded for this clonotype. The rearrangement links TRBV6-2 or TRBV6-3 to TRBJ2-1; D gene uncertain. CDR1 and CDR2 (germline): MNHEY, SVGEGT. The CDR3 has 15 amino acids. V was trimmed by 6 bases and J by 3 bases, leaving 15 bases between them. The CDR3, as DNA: TGTGCCAGCAGCCGCACCTCTTATATCTACAATGAGCAGTTCTTC. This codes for CASSRTSYIYNEQFF.

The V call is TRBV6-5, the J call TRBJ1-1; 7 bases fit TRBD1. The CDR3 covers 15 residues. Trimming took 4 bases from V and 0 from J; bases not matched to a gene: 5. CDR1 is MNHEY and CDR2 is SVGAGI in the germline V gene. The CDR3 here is CASSFTGDMNTEAFF. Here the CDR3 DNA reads TGTGCCAGCAGTTTTACAGGGGACATGAACACTGAAGCTTTCTTT.

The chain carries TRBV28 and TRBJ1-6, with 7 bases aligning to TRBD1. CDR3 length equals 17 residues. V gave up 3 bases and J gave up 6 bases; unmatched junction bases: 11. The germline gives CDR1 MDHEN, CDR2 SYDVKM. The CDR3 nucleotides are TGTGCCAGCAGTTTTTCTGTCGGACAGGTGTTTAATTCACCCCTCCACTTT. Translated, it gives CASSFSVGQVFNSPLHF.

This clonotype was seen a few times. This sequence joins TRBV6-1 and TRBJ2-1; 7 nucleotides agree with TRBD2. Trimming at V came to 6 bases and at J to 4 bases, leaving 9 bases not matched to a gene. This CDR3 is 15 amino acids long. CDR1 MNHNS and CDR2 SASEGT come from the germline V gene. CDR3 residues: CASRSYSGDYNEQFF. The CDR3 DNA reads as TGTGCCAGCAGGTCCTACAGCGGGGATTACAATGAGCAGTTCTTC.

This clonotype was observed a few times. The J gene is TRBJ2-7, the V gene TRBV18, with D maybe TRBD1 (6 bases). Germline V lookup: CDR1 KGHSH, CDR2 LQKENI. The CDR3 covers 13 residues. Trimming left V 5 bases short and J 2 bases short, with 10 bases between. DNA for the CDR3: TGTGCCAGCTCAGACCGGGACACCTACGAGCAGTACTTC. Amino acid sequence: CASSDRDTYEQYF.

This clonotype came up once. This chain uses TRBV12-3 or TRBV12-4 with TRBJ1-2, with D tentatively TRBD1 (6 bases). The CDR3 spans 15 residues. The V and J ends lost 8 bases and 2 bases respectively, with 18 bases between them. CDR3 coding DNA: TGTGCCAGCTCTCCTTCCAGGGGAGTGAACTATGGCTACACCTTC. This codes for CASSPSRGVNYGYTF.

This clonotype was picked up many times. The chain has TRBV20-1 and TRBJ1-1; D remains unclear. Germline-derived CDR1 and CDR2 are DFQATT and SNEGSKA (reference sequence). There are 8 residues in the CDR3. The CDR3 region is CGALEAFF. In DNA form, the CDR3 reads TGCGGCGCGTTGGAAGCTTTCTTT.

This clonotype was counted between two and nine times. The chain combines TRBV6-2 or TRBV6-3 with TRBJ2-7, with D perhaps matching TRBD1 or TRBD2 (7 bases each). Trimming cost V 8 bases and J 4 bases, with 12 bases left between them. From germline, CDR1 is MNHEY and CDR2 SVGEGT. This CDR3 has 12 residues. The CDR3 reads CASSQGGYEQYF. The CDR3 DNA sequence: TGTGCCAGCTCGCAGGGGGGGTACGAGCAGTACTTC.

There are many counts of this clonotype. The CDR3 region is CASSAPGADTEAFF. The CDR3 bases are TGTGCCAGCAGCGCGCCCGGGGCGGACACTGAAGCTTTCTTT. V and J are TRBV9 and TRBJ1-1; a weak D match, TRBD1 (5 bases). The ends were cut back, 3 bases at V and 3 bases at J, with 12 bases in the middle. The CDR3 is made up of 14 amino acids. CDR1 and CDR2 from the germline V gene are SGDLS and YYNGEE.

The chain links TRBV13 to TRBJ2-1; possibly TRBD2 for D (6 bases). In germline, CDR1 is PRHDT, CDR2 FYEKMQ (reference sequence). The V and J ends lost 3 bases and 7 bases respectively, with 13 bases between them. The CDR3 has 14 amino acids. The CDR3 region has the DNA TGTGCCAGCAGCTTCCAACGGGCGGGGAATGAGCAGTTCTTC. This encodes CASSFQRAGNEQFF.

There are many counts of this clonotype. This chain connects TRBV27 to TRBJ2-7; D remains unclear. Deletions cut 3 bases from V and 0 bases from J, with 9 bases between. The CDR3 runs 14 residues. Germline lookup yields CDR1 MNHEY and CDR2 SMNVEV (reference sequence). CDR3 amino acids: CASSLSASSYEQYV. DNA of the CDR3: TGTGCCAGCAGTTTGTCGGCTAGCTCCTACGAGCAGTACGTC.

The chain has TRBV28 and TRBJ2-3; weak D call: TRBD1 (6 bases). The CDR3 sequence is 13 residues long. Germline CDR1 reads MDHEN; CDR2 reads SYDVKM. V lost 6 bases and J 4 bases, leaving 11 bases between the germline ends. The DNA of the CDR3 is TGTGCCAGCAGGCTGACAGGAGCAGATACGCAGTATTTT. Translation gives CASRLTGADTQYF.

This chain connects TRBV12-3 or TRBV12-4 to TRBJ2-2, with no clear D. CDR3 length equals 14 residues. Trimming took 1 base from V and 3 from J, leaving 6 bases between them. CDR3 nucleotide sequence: TGTGCCAGCAGTTTAGGGAGTTACACCGGGGAGCTGTTTTTT. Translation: CASSLGSYTGELFF.

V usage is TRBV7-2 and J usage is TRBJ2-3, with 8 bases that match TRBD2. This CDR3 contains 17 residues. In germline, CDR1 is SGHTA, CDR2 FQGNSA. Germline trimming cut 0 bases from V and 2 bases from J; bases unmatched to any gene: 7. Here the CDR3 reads CASSLAGLAGLTDTQYF. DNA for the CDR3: TGTGCCAGCAGCTTAGCGGGTCTAGCGGGCCTCACAGATACGCAGTATTTT.

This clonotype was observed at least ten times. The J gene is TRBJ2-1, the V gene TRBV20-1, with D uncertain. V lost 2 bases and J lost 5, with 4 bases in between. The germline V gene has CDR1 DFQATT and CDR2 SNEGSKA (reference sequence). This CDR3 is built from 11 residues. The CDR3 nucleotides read TGCAGTGCTAGAAAGAACAATGAGCAGTTCTTC. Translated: CSARKNNEQFF.

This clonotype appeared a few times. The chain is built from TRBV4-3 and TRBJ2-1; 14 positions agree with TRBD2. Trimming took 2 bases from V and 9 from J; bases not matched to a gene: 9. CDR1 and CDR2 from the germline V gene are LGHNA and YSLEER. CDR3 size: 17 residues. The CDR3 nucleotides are TGCGCCAGCAGCCAATCCGGGACTAGCGGGGGAACGGCTGAGCAGTTCTTC. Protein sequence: CASSQSGTSGGTAEQFF.

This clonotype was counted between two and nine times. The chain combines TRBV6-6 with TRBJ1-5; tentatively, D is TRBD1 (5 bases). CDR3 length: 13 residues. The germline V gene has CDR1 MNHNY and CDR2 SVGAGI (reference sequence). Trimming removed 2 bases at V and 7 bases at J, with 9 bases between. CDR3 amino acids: CASSYVWDQPQHF. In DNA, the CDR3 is TGTGCCAGCAGTTACGTATGGGACCAGCCCCAGCATTTT.

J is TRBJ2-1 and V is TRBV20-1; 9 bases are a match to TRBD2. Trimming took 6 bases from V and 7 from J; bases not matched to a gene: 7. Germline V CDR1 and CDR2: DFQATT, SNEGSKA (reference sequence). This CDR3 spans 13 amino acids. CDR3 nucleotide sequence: TGCAGTGCCCCTCGCCTAGCGGGGAATGAGCAGTTCTTC. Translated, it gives CSAPRLAGNEQFF.

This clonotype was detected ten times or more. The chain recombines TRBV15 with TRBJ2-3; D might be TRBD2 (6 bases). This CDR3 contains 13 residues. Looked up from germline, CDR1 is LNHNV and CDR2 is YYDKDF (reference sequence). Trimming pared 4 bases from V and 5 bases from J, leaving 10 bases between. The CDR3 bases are TGTGCCACCAGCACCCGACTAGTAGATACGCAGTATTTT. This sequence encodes CATSTRLVDTQYF.

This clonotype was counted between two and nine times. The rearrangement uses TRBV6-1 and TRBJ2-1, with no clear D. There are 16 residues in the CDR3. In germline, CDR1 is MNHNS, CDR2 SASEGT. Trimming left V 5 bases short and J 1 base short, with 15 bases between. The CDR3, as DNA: TGTGCCAGCAGTCGGTCCTGGGCGGAATCCTACAATGAGCAGTTCTTC. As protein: CASSRSWAESYNEQFF.